This entry lists 31 T cell receptor beta chains sequenced from one sample in a study of blood T cells in healthy people across ages. Using a J-beta primer mix together with a sample-barcoded 5' primer, a second PCR was run for about 7 to 12 cycles. TCRdb recomputed calls from the 5' RACE reads with MiXCR, one row per CDR3 protein. This table holds around 820,000 distinct CDR3 sequences, around a quarter found once. Another study also made use of these data, one on T cells of mothers and their children.

Specimen: blood. These receptors originate from a boy aged 10-17 years in good health.

This chain uses TRBV24-1 with TRBJ1-1; D is possibly TRBD1 (5 bases). Trimming took 4 bases from V and 6 from J, leaving 11 bases between them. Germline V CDR1 and CDR2: KGHDR, SFDVKD. The CDR3 runs to 13 residues. The CDR3 protein is CATSEGPTSEAFF. The CDR3 DNA is TGTGCCACCAGTGAGGGACCTACCTCTGAAGCTTTCTTT.

This clonotype was recorded a few times. V usage is TRBV4-1 and J usage is TRBJ2-7, with D tentatively TRBD2 (6 bases). The CDR3 is 15 residues long. The germline gives CDR1 MGHRA, CDR2 YSYEKL. Trimming shortened V by 4 bases and J by 2 bases, and 15 bases separated the two germline ends. The DNA of the CDR3 is TGCGCCAGCAGCCTTTTGCGGGAACCAGCCTACGAGCAGTACTTC. Encoded protein: CASSLLREPAYEQYF.

The J gene is TRBJ1-2, the V gene TRBV7-9; 8 bases align to TRBD1. The CDR3 runs to 15 residues. Germline loops: CDR1 SEHNR, CDR2 FQNEAQ (reference sequence). After removal of 1 base from V and 8 bases from J, the junction contained 9 bases not matched to a gene. The CDR3 loop is CASSLGGTGAKGYTF. The CDR3 bases are TGTGCCAGCAGCTTAGGGGGGACAGGAGCTAAAGGCTACACCTTC.

The chain recombines TRBV5-1 with TRBJ2-5; 11 bases are shared with TRBD2. Germline CDR1 SGHRS, CDR2 YFSETQ. The CDR3 consists of 16 residues. Germline trimming cut 2 bases from V and 2 bases from J; bases unmatched to any gene: 5. The CDR3: CASSFGTSGLQETQYF. The CDR3 nucleotides are TGCGCCAGCAGCTTCGGGACTAGCGGATTACAAGAGACCCAGTACTTC.

This clonotype was observed at least ten times. The rearrangement uses TRBV29-1 and TRBJ1-4, with 8 bases identical to TRBD1. CDR3 length equals 12 residues. V gave up 6 bases and J gave up 6 bases; unmatched junction bases: 3. Germline lookup yields CDR1 SQVTM and CDR2 ANQGSEA. The CDR3 nucleotides are TGCAGCGTGGCACAGGGGGATGAAAAACTGTTTTTT. This gives the protein CSVAQGDEKLFF. Full variable domain (missing parts from reference TRBV29-1 and TRBJ1-4): SAVISQKPSRDICQRGTSLTIQCQVDSQVTMMFWYRQQPGQSLTLIATANQGSEATYESGFVIDKFPISRPNLTFSTLTVSNMSPEDSSIYLCSVAQGDEKLFFGSGTQLSVL.

This clonotype was observed a few times. This chain links TRBV29-1 with TRBJ2-6; 8 bases match TRBD1. This CDR3 has 13 amino acids. Trimming at V came to 6 bases and at J to 5 bases, leaving 3 bases not matched to a gene. Germline V CDR1 and CDR2: SQVTM, ANQGSEA. CDR3 sequence: CSVRTGRANVLTF. CDR3 bases: TGCAGCGTGAGGACAGGGAGGGCCAACGTCCTGACTTTC.

This chain links TRBV7-2 with TRBJ2-4, with D possibly being TRBD1 or TRBD2 (5 bases each). Looked up from germline, CDR1 is SGHTA and CDR2 is FQGNSA. The V end lost 3 bases, the J end lost 13 bases, and 22 bases lay between the germline ends. CDR3 length: 15 amino acids. CDR3 sequence: CASSFGGRDKNTQYF. The CDR3 DNA reads as TGTGCCAGCAGCTTTGGGGGAAGAGACAAAAACACCCAGTACTTC.

The table lists this clonotype with many counts. The chain links TRBV29-1 to TRBJ2-7; either TRBD1 or TRBD2 may fit D (6 bases each). V was trimmed by 7 bases and J by 0 bases, leaving 16 bases between them. CDR3 length: 14 residues. Germline V lookup: CDR1 SQVTM, CDR2 ANQGSEA. The CDR3 DNA is TGCAGCGCTCGAGGGGGGACGGACTCCTACGAGCAGTACTTC. Translating it yields CSARGGTDSYEQYF.

This clonotype has just a few counts. V and J are TRBV7-2 and TRBJ1-3, with TRBD1 as a possible D gene (5 bases). The CDR3 extends over 16 amino acids. Germline V gives CDR1 SGHTA, CDR2 FQGNSA. Trimming stripped 2 bases from V and 2 bases from J, with 13 bases between. This CDR3 is CASSLLLDTPGNTIYF. The DNA of the CDR3 is TGTGCCAGCAGCTTACTTCTGGACACCCCTGGAAACACCATATATTTT.

This clonotype was seen more than once but under ten times. This chain joins TRBV25-1 and TRBJ1-2; TRBD1 is a possible D gene (5 bases). Trimming left V 3 bases short and J 3 bases short, with 11 bases between. The CDR3 sequence is 14 residues long. CDR1 MGHDK and CDR2 SYGVNS come from the germline V gene. CDR3 amino acids: CASSDGGKYYGYTF. The CDR3 DNA is TGTGCCAGCAGTGACGGGGGGAAATACTATGGCTACACCTTC.

This clonotype was counted between two and nine times. Here the CDR3 DNA reads TGCAGCGTTGAGGGACAGGGGTCGAGTAACTATGGCTACACCTTC. Translated: CSVEGQGSSNYGYTF. The chain combines TRBV29-1 with TRBJ1-2, with 10 nucleotides matching TRBD1. The CDR3 is 15 residues long. The V gene's germline CDR1 is SQVTM and CDR2 ANQGSEA. The J segment lost 1 base and the V segment lost 3 bases, leaving 5 bases of the junction unmatched. Drawing the rest from reference TRBV29-1 and TRBJ1-2, the complete variable domain is SAVISQKPSRDICQRGTSLTIQCQVDSQVTMMFWYRQQPGQSLTLIATANQGSEATYESGFVIDKFPISRPNLTFSTLTVSNMSPEDSSIYLCSVEGQGSSNYGYTFGSGTRLTVV.

The chain recombines TRBV20-1 with TRBJ2-5; 8 bases fit TRBD2. The V and J ends lost 1 base and 13 bases, in that order; junction bases with no gene match: 11. Germline lookup yields CDR1 DFQATT and CDR2 SNEGSKA (reference sequence). CDR3 length: 13 residues. The CDR3 loop reads CSARGPTRGERYF. The DNA for the CDR3 is TGCAGTGCTAGAGGACCGACGCGGGGGGAGCGGTACTTC.

This clonotype has only a few counts. V usage is TRBV6-5 and J usage is TRBJ1-1; a weak D match, TRBD1 (6 bases). Germline-derived CDR1 and CDR2 are MNHEY and SVGAGI. V was clipped by 2 bases and J by 8 bases, with 15 bases between them. The CDR3 covers 14 residues. The CDR3 nucleotides read TGTGCCAGCAGTTACCCGGGCCAGGGGCAGGAAGCTTTCTTT. This encodes CASSYPGQGQEAFF.

The table lists this clonotype with a few counts. The chain carries TRBV7-6 and TRBJ1-4; TRBD1 might be the D (6 bases). From germline, CDR1 is SGHVS and CDR2 FNYEAQ. The CDR3 has 15 residues. The V end was cut by 5 bases, the J end by 5 bases, with 15 bases between. The CDR3 sequence is CASSPLRGGNEKLFF. The CDR3 DNA is TGTGCCAGCAGCCCCCTCCGAGGGGGGAATGAAAAACTGTTTTTT.

The chain's CDR3 is CASSEVGGYGYTF. The DNA of the CDR3 is TGTGCCAGCAGTGAAGTCGGGGGCTATGGCTACACCTTC. The V call is TRBV25-1, the J call TRBJ1-2; D perhaps matches TRBD1 (5 bases). The ends were cut back, 2 bases at V and 4 bases at J, with 8 bases in the middle. The CDR3 consists of 13 residues. From germline, CDR1 is MGHDK and CDR2 SYGVNS.

In its sample, this clonotype was seen a few times. The gene calls are TRBV5-1 and TRBJ2-5, with 7 bases fitting TRBD1. J gave up 4 bases and V 0 bases, and 6 bases lay outside the gene matches. The CDR3 totals 15 residues. Germline assignment: CDR1 SGHRS and CDR2 YFSETQ. CDR3 sequence: CASSLGGTDGETQYF. CDR3 DNA: TGCGCCAGCAGCTTGGGTGGGACAGATGGAGAGACCCAGTACTTC.

CDR3 in DNA: TGCGCCAGCAGCTTGGCCGGGGGAGCACAATACACTGAAGCTTTCTTT. Translation: CASSLAGGAQYTEAFF. V is TRBV5-1 and J is TRBJ1-1; maybe TRBD1 (5 bases). CDR1 is SGHRS, CDR2 YFSETQ, per germline. This CDR3 is 16 amino acids long. Trimming took off 0 bases at V and 3 bases at J, with 15 bases between the two ends.

V usage is TRBV6-2 or TRBV6-3 and J usage is TRBJ1-6; maybe TRBD1 (5 bases). The V end lost 8 bases, the J end lost 10 bases, and 12 bases lay between the germline ends. From germline, CDR1 is MNHEY and CDR2 SVGEGT. The CDR3 runs to 12 residues. This chain's CDR3 is CASGHIGSPLHF. As DNA, the CDR3 is TGTGCCAGCGGACATATCGGCTCACCCCTCCACTTT.

This clonotype was seen only a few times. The CDR3 nucleotides read TGTGCCAGCAGTCCAAGACAGGGGGGCTACACCTTC. Residues: CASSPRQGGYTF. This chain uses TRBV12-3 or TRBV12-4 with TRBJ1-2, with 8 bases fitting TRBD1. Losses at the gene ends were 5 bases for V and 8 bases for J; bases not matched to a gene: 4. This CDR3 has 12 amino acids.

The gene calls are TRBV28 and TRBJ2-7; 10 positions match TRBD2. CDR1 and CDR2 (germline): MDHEN, SYDVKM. This CDR3 has 18 amino acids. Unmatched junction bases numbered 12, after V lost 4 bases and J lost 0 bases. CDR3 DNA: TGTGCCAGCAGTTCCACTGGGATTACTAGCGGGGTCTCCTACGAGCAGTACTTC. Protein product: CASSSTGITSGVSYEQYF.

The chain carries TRBV5-1 and TRBJ1-1; a possible D gene is TRBD1 (6 bases). The CDR3 spans 15 residues. V lost 4 bases to trimming and J lost 0 bases, with 13 bases between them. Germline V CDR1 and CDR2: SGHRS, YFSETQ. CDR3 in amino acids: CASSPTGYLNTEAFF. The DNA of the CDR3 is TGCGCCAGCAGCCCAACAGGGTACTTGAACACTGAAGCTTTCTTT.

This clonotype was detected ten times or more. The rearrangement links TRBV29-1 to TRBJ2-5; D call uncertain. The V end lost 2 bases, the J end lost 5 bases, and 3 bases lay between the germline ends. This CDR3 has 10 amino acids. Per the germline V gene, CDR1 is SQVTM and CDR2 is ANQGSEA. The CDR3 here is CSVERETQYF. CDR3 nucleotides: TGCAGCGTTGAACGGGAGACCCAGTACTTC.

Of note for this clonotype: One junction end disagrees with the germline gene, perhaps due to a read error. The chain has TRBV6-6 and TRBJ2-5; perhaps TRBD1 as D (7 bases). Germline V CDR1 and CDR2: MNHNY, SVGAGI (reference sequence). This CDR3 is 15 amino acids long. The CDR3 spells CASSYPQGGKETQYF. Written as DNA, the CDR3 is TGTGCCAGCAGTTACCCGCAGGGGGGAAAAGAGACCCAGTACTTT.

The chain has TRBV27 and TRBJ1-5, with 9 bases that match TRBD1. Germline lookup yields CDR1 MNHEY and CDR2 SMNVEV (reference sequence). V lost 11 bases to trimming and J lost 7 bases; unmatched junction nucleotides: 9. The length of the CDR3 is 13 residues. The CDR3 spells CAAGDREEQPQHF. The CDR3, as DNA: TGTGCCGCCGGGGACAGGGAGGAACAGCCCCAGCATTTT.

This clonotype was observed a handful of times. V gene TRBV12-3 or TRBV12-4 combines with J gene TRBJ2-2; possible D gene TRBD2, 6 bases. The CDR3 runs 15 residues. Trimming stripped 4 bases from V and 8 bases from J, with 17 bases between. DNA of the CDR3: TGTGCCAGCAGTTCCCGGCTCACCGGGGGTGGGGAGCTGTTTTTT. It is translated as CASSSRLTGGGELFF.

The V gene is TRBV27, the J gene TRBJ1-6, with TRBD1 identical over 7 bases. Germline assignment: CDR1 MNHEY and CDR2 SMNVEV (reference sequence). The CDR3 is 15 residues long. Unmatched junction bases numbered 2, after V lost 2 bases and J lost 4 bases. The CDR3 sequence is CASSLRGQYNSPLHF. The CDR3 DNA follows: TGTGCCAGCAGTTTAAGGGGACAGTATAATTCACCCCTCCACTTT.

This clonotype has more than one count but fewer than ten. The chain carries TRBV5-1 and TRBJ1-4; 7 nucleotides align to TRBD1. Germline assignment: CDR1 SGHRS and CDR2 YFSETQ. The CDR3 extends over 16 amino acids. The V and J ends lost 4 bases and 0 bases, in that order; junction bases with no gene match: 6. CDR3 coding DNA: TGCGCCAGCAGCGGCCAGGGGGTGTCAACTAATGAAAAACTGTTTTTT. It encodes CASSGQGVSTNEKLFF. Combining the CDR3 with reference TRBV5-1 and TRBJ1-4 gives the whole variable domain KAGVTQTPRYLIKTRGQQVTLSCSPISGHRSVSWYQQTPGQGLQFLFEYFSETQRNKGNFPGRFSGRQFSNSRSEMNVSTLELGDSALYLCASSGQGVSTNEKLFFGSGTQLSVL.

This rearrangement joins TRBV2 to TRBJ2-3; TRBD2 might be the D (7 bases). V was cut by 2 bases and J by 0 bases, with 15 bases left in between. Germline CDR1 reads SNHLY; CDR2 reads FYNNEI. This CDR3 is 17 amino acids long. CDR3 region: CASSELGGTSSTDTQYF. DNA of the CDR3: TGTGCCAGCAGTGAACTGGGAGGGACATCTAGCACAGATACGCAGTATTTT.

This chain joins TRBV28 and TRBJ2-7; 8 bases agree with TRBD2. Unmatched junction bases numbered 8, after V lost 4 bases and J lost 3 bases. Germline V gene sequence: CDR1 MDHEN, CDR2 SYDVKM. The CDR3 extends over 15 amino acids. CDR3 protein: CASSSRGSGNYEQYF. CDR3 nucleotide sequence: TGTGCCAGCAGTTCCCGTGGTAGCGGGAACTACGAGCAGTACTTC.

The chain is built from TRBV5-1 and TRBJ2-5, with 8 nucleotides matching TRBD1. The ends lost 4 bases at V and 5 bases at J; junction bases unmatched: 7. The CDR3 is made up of 14 amino acids. Germline V gene sequence: CDR1 SGHRS, CDR2 YFSETQ. CDR3 nucleotide sequence: TGCGCCAGCAGCAGACCAGGGGGCGAGGAGACCCAGTACTTC. It yields the protein CASSRPGGEETQYF.

This chain uses TRBV6-1 with TRBJ1-5; 7 nucleotides line up with TRBD1. The ends lost 6 bases at V and 6 bases at J; junction bases unmatched: 11. The CDR3 runs 15 residues. CDR1 MNHNS and CDR2 SASEGT come from the germline V gene. The CDR3 reads CASREYRGAGQPQHF. The CDR3 DNA reads TGTGCCAGCAGGGAATACAGGGGCGCGGGTCAGCCCCAGCATTTT.